This section outlines one TCR beta chain sequence together with its context. These data belong to a study of blood T cell repertoires in COVID-19. The germline V gene has CDR1 SNHLY and CDR2 FYNNEI. V was clipped by 7 bases and J by 6 bases, with 11 bases between them. The CDR3 length is 12 residues. Data came from immunoSEQ multiplex PCR; TCRdb stores just in-frame clones and leaves some out. The sample yields about 80,000 clones, roughly 80% seen once. The sequencing input was peripheral blood. This TCR came from an elderly man with active or convalescent COVID-19. The J gene is TRBJ2-3, the V gene TRBV2, with D perhaps matching TRBD1 (5 bases). CDR3 sequence reads: CASNVAGDTQYF. DNA for the CDR3: TGTGCCAGCAACGTTGCAGGGGATACGCAGTATTTT.